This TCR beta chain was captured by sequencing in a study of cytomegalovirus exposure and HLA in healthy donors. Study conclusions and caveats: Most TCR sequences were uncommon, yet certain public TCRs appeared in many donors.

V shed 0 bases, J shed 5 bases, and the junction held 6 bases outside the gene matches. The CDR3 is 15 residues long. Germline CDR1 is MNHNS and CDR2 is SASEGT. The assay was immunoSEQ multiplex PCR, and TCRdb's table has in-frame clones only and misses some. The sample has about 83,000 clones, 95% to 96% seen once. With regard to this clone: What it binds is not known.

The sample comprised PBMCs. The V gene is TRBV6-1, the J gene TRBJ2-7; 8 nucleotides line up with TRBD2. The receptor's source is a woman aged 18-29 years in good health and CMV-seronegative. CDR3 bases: TGTGCCAGCAGTGAAGCCGGGGGGGCCATGGACGAGCAGTACTTC. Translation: CASSEAGGAMDEQYF.